These 29 T cell receptor beta chains were sequenced from one sample in a study of blood T cell repertoires in COVID-19. Libraries were prepared by immunoSEQ multiplex PCR; TCRdb keeps only in-frame clonotypes and omits some of them. The sample carries 200,000 to 300,000 clones, 80% to 90% recorded once. The sample consisted of peripheral blood. These receptors all come from a man under 40 with active or convalescent COVID-19.

V usage is TRBV19 and J usage is TRBJ1-5; D is possibly TRBD1 (6 bases). This CDR3 contains 15 residues. Trimming took 2 bases from V and 0 from J, leaving 8 bases between them. Germline CDR1 reads LNHDA; CDR2 reads SQIVND (reference sequence). The CDR3 reads CASSITGLSNQPQHF. The CDR3 bases are TGTGCCAGTAGTATAACAGGGCTTAGCAATCAGCCCCAGCATTTT.

The gene calls are TRBV5-1 and TRBJ2-1, with 10 bases identical to TRBD2. Germline-derived CDR1 and CDR2 are SGHRS and YFSETQ. Trimming took 4 bases from V and 3 from J; bases not matched to a gene: 1. The CDR3 sequence is 14 residues long. This CDR3 is CASSRTSGYNEQFF. For the CDR3, the DNA is TGCGCCAGCAGCCGGACTAGCGGCTACAATGAGCAGTTCTTC.

J is TRBJ2-7 and V is TRBV30; 7 bases map to TRBD1. Per the germline V gene, CDR1 is GTSNPN and CDR2 is SVGIG (reference sequence). The CDR3 sequence is 13 residues long. V shed 4 bases, J shed 2 bases, and the junction held 5 bases outside the gene matches. The DNA of the CDR3 is TGTGCCTGGACCTCAGACAGGGCCTACGAGCAGTACTTC. Protein product: CAWTSDRAYEQYF.

V and J are TRBV10-3 and TRBJ2-3, with TRBD2 matching 11 bases. This CDR3 has 16 amino acids. The V gene end was trimmed by 5 bases and the J gene end by 2 bases; junction bases not matched to a gene: 6. Germline CDR1 is ENHRY and CDR2 is SYGVKD. CDR3 in DNA: TGTGCCATCAGTTTTCTAGCGGGGGGTCCCACAGATACGCAGTATTTT. Residues: CAISFLAGGPTDTQYF.

The chain is built from TRBV5-5 and TRBJ1-1; 9 bases line up with TRBD1. The CDR3 has 15 residues. Unmatched junction bases numbered 12, after V lost 2 bases and J lost 10 bases. CDR1 is SGHKS, CDR2 YYEKEE, per germline (reference sequence). This CDR3 is CASSFPDRGNIGAFF. The CDR3, as DNA: TGTGCCAGCAGCTTTCCGGACAGGGGAAACATAGGAGCTTTCTTT.

The V call is TRBV6-5, the J call TRBJ1-2; D call uncertain. CDR1 is MNHEY and CDR2 is SVGAGI in the germline V gene. The ends were cut back, 0 bases at V and 5 bases at J, with 13 bases in the middle. This CDR3 has 15 residues. The CDR3, as DNA: TGTGCCAGCAGTTACTCGAGGTCCCTCTTTTATGGCTACACCTTC. It yields the protein CASSYSRSLFYGYTF.

The chain uses TRBV11-3 and TRBJ1-5, with 7 bases identical to TRBD1. This CDR3 is 20 amino acids long. Germline V CDR1 and CDR2: SGHNT, YENEEA. Unmatched junction bases numbered 22, after V lost 8 bases and J lost 0 bases. The CDR3 DNA is TGTGCCAGCCAGCCGATTAGGGGGCTTAGACAAAAGGATAGCAATCAGCCCCAGCATTTT. Its translation: CASQPIRGLRQKDSNQPQHF.

The V call is TRBV27, the J call TRBJ1-4, with D hard to call. Looked up from germline, CDR1 is MNHEY and CDR2 is SMNVEV (reference sequence). The germline V and J ends were trimmed by 0 bases and 8 bases, with 13 bases remaining between them. The CDR3 contains 15 residues. The CDR3 DNA sequence: TGTGCCAGCAGTTTATCGTCCGGGGTTACGGAAAAACTGTTTTTT. Protein product: CASSLSSGVTEKLFF.

The chain has TRBV7-6 and TRBJ2-6, with D hard to call. V was shortened by 5 bases and J by 1 base, with 9 bases between the two germline ends. Germline V gives CDR1 SGHVS, CDR2 FNYEAQ. The CDR3 extends over 15 amino acids. The chain's CDR3 is CASSAGQSGANVLTF. The CDR3 bases are TGTGCCAGCAGCGCAGGCCAATCTGGGGCCAACGTCCTGACTTTC.

The CDR3: CASSVEGLFNEQFF. The CDR3 DNA reads TGTGCCAGCAGCGTAGAGGGACTCTTCAATGAGCAGTTCTTC. The chain joins TRBV9 to TRBJ2-1; TRBD2 is a possible D gene (6 bases). Trimming pared 0 bases from V and 6 bases from J, leaving 10 bases between. The CDR3 consists of 14 residues. Germline CDR1 reads SGDLS; CDR2 reads YYNGEE.

The chain is built from TRBV6-5 and TRBJ2-3; D ambiguous. The CDR3 has 14 residues. V was pared by 6 bases and J by 2 bases, with 12 bases between. From germline, CDR1 is MNHEY and CDR2 SVGAGI. The CDR3 DNA follows: TGTGCCAGCAGCAATAACCCCTACACAGATACGCAGTATTTT. Its translation: CASSNNPYTDTQYF.

This chain links TRBV7-9 with TRBJ1-1, with 8 bases aligning to TRBD1. The CDR3 consists of 12 residues. In germline, CDR1 is SEHNR, CDR2 FQNEAQ (reference sequence). After removal of 4 bases from V and 8 bases from J, the junction contained 3 bases not matched to a gene. The CDR3 region has the DNA TGTGCCAGCAGCTCCCGGGACAGGGAAGCTTTCTTT. Translated: CASSSRDREAFF.

This clone was recorded only once. The chain recombines TRBV5-4 with TRBJ2-1; D is perhaps TRBD2 (5 bases). CDR3 length: 15 residues. The V gene lost 4 bases and the J gene lost 2 bases, with 13 bases spanning the gap. Looked up from germline, CDR1 is SGHNT and CDR2 is YYREEE (reference sequence). This CDR3 is CASSLRTGAYNEQFF. The CDR3 nucleotides are TGTGCCAGCAGCCTCCGGACTGGAGCCTACAATGAGCAGTTCTTC.

This chain connects TRBV19 to TRBJ1-1; no reliable D call. There are 15 residues in the CDR3. Trimming stripped 1 base from V and 4 bases from J, with 13 bases between. Germline lookup yields CDR1 LNHDA and CDR2 SQIVND (reference sequence). CDR3 region: CASSIVSTIGTEAFF. The CDR3 DNA sequence: TGTGCCAGTAGTATAGTTTCCACCATCGGCACTGAAGCTTTCTTT.

This CDR3 reads CASSFPGQTVYTGELFF. CDR3 DNA sequence: TGTGCCAGCAGCTTTCCGGGACAGACCGTTTATACCGGGGAGCTGTTTTTT. The chain has TRBV5-5 and TRBJ2-2; 7 bases are shared with TRBD1. Losses at the gene ends were 2 bases for V and 5 bases for J; bases not matched to a gene: 12. Germline V gene sequence: CDR1 SGHKS, CDR2 YYEKEE (reference sequence). The CDR3 runs 17 residues.

V is TRBV19 and J is TRBJ1-5; 8 bases match TRBD1. V lost 6 bases, J lost 0 bases, and 16 bases stayed unmatched. The CDR3 length is 19 residues. CDR1 is LNHDA and CDR2 is SQIVND in the germline V gene (reference sequence). The CDR3 region is CASRERGRGLGYSNQPQHF. The CDR3 region has the DNA TGTGCCAGTAGGGAGAGGGGCAGGGGGCTCGGGTATAGCAATCAGCCCCAGCATTTT.

The J gene is TRBJ1-6, the V gene TRBV9; tentatively, D is TRBD1 (6 bases). V was cut by 1 base and J by 10 bases, with 15 bases left in between. Germline V lookup: CDR1 SGDLS, CDR2 YYNGEE. The CDR3 has 15 amino acids. In DNA form, the CDR3 reads TGTGCCAGCAGCGTACAAACAGGCGGGGGCTCACCCCTCCACTTT. Translation: CASSVQTGGGSPLHF.

The chain has TRBV24-1 and TRBJ2-3; 10 positions agree with TRBD1. CDR1 and CDR2 (germline): KGHDR, SFDVKD. This CDR3 spans 17 amino acids. The junction had 7 bases not matched to a gene; V was cut back by 4 bases and J by 1 base. Here the CDR3 reads CATSDSGTGEGTDTQYF. The CDR3 DNA reads TGTGCCACCAGTGACTCCGGGACAGGGGAAGGCACAGATACGCAGTATTTT.

The genes are TRBV6-5 and TRBJ1-6; maybe TRBD1 (5 bases). Trimming shortened V by 8 bases and J by 10 bases, and 15 bases separated the two germline ends. The CDR3 loop spans 13 amino acids. CDR1 is MNHEY, CDR2 SVGAGI, per germline. The CDR3 nucleotides read TGTGCCAGCCGGCCCAGGGCCGGGTCACCCCTCCACTTT. Residues: CASRPRAGSPLHF.

This clone was recorded only once. This rearrangement joins TRBV7-9 to TRBJ1-1; 9 nucleotides line up with TRBD1. Germline CDR1 is SEHNR and CDR2 is FQNEAQ (reference sequence). Losses at the gene ends were 6 bases for V and 1 base for J; bases not matched to a gene: 0. The CDR3 is 13 amino acids. In nucleotides, the CDR3 is TGTGCCAGCAGGGGACAGGGGAACACTGAAGCTTTCTTT. Translating it yields CASRGQGNTEAFF.

The chain couples TRBV7-9 to TRBJ1-3; D gene ambiguous. The V end was cut by 2 bases, the J end by 2 bases, with 10 bases between. Germline V gene sequence: CDR1 SEHNR, CDR2 FQNEAQ (reference sequence). CDR3 length: 15 amino acids. This CDR3 is CASSLRRVPGNTIYF. In DNA form, the CDR3 reads TGTGCCAGCAGCTTACGGAGGGTTCCTGGAAACACCATATATTTT.

This chain links TRBV19 with TRBJ1-5; 9 bases agree with TRBD1. There are 16 residues in the CDR3. Germline-derived CDR1 and CDR2 are LNHDA and SQIVND (reference sequence). V lost 5 bases to trimming and J lost 3 bases; unmatched junction nucleotides: 8. The CDR3 nucleotides are TGTGCCAGTAGTGGGGACAGGGTTGCATTCAATCAGCCCCAGCATTTT. Its translation: CASSGDRVAFNQPQHF.

The V gene is TRBV6-5, the J gene TRBJ2-2, with 11 bases that match TRBD2. The CDR3 has 16 residues. CDR1 MNHEY and CDR2 SVGAGI come from the germline V gene. The ends lost 0 bases at V and 9 bases at J; junction bases unmatched: 6. In nucleotides, the CDR3 is TGTGCCAGCAGTTACTCGACTAGCGGGGTGACTTGGGAGCTGTTTTTT. It yields the protein CASSYSTSGVTWELFF.

The CDR3: CASSLGPYTGELFF. The DNA for the CDR3 is TGTGCCAGCAGCTTGGGCCCGTACACCGGGGAGCTGTTTTTT. The rearrangement joins TRBV7-8 to TRBJ2-2; D gene uncertain. This CDR3 comprises 14 residues. Germline-derived CDR1 and CDR2 are SGHVS and FQNEAQ. Deletions cut 3 bases from V and 3 bases from J, with 8 bases between.

V gene TRBV4-1 combines with J gene TRBJ2-2; 8 bases are a match to TRBD1. V shed 1 base, J shed 0 bases, and the junction held 4 bases outside the gene matches. Germline CDR1 reads MGHRA; CDR2 reads YSYEKL. The CDR3 sequence is 17 residues long. The CDR3 protein is CASSQGGQGTNTGELFF. CDR3 bases: TGCGCCAGCAGCCAAGGCGGACAGGGAACGAACACCGGGGAGCTGTTTTTT.

The chain has TRBV6-4 and TRBJ1-2; D gene uncertain. The germline V gene encodes CDR1 MRHNA and CDR2 SNTAGT. V was clipped by 0 bases and J by 4 bases, with 6 bases between them. The length of the CDR3 is 13 residues. The CDR3 sequence is CASSDSPGYGYTF. The CDR3 DNA reads TGTGCCAGCAGTGACTCCCCCGGCTATGGCTACACCTTC.

V and J are TRBV19 and TRBJ1-1; D is possibly TRBD1 (6 bases). Germline assignment: CDR1 LNHDA and CDR2 SQIVND (reference sequence). Trimming shortened V by 2 bases and J by 0 bases, and 16 bases separated the two germline ends. The CDR3 contains 17 residues. The CDR3, as DNA: TGTGCCAGTAGTATATGGGGGGGACAAGGTATGAACACTGAAGCTTTCTTT. Residues: CASSIWGGQGMNTEAFF.

The chain joins TRBV18 to TRBJ1-2; D is unresolved. Trimming took 3 bases from V and 1 from J, leaving 9 bases between them. Germline V CDR1 and CDR2: KGHSH, LQKENI. This CDR3 is 14 amino acids long. The CDR3 loop reads CASSPIQVNYGYTF. CDR3 nucleotides: TGTGCCAGCTCACCGATTCAGGTTAACTATGGCTACACCTTC.

The V call is TRBV30, the J call TRBJ1-5; D possibly corresponds to TRBD1 (5 bases). CDR3 length: 13 amino acids. The germline V gene has CDR1 GTSNPN and CDR2 SVGIG (reference sequence). V was shortened by 1 base and J by 7 bases, with 11 bases between the two germline ends. The CDR3 reads CAWSGGARQPQHF. Written as DNA, the CDR3 is TGTGCCTGGAGTGGCGGGGCTCGGCAGCCCCAGCATTTT.